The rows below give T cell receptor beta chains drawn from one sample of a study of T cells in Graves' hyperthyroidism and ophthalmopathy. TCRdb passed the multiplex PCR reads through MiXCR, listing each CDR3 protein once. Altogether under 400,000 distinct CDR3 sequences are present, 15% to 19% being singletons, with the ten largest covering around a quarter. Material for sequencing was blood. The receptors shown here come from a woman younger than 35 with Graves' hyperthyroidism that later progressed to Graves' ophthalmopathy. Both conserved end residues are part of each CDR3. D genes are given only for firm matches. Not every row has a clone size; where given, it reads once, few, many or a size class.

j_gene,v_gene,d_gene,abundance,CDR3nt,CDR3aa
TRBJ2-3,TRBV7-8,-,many,TGTGCCAGCAGCCACCAGGCGGGACAGGATACGCAGTATTTT,CASSHQAGQDTQYF
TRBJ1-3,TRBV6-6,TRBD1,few,TGTGCCAGCAGTTACTCGGGACAGAGTGGAAACACCATATATTTT,CASSYSGQSGNTIYF
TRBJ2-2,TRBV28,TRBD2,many,TGTGCCAGCAGTTTAGATTCTGACTGGATTAGCGGGAGGACTATCACCGGGGAGCTGTTTTTT,CASSLDSDWISGRTITGELFF
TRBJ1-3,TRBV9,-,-,TGTGCCAGCAGCGTAGAGGCATCAGGAAACACCATATATTTT,CASSVEASGNTIYF
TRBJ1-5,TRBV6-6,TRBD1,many,TGTGCCAGCAGTTACTCGTCCCGGGACAGGTTCAATCAGCCCCAGCATTTT,CASSYSSRDRFNQPQHF
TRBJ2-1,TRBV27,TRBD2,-,TGTGCCGGGCCGCCGAGGAGCGGGAGATTGAATGAGCAGTTCTTC,CAGPPRSGRLNEQFF
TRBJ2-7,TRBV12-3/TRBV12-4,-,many,TGTGCCAGCAGTTTGGACGCCTCCTACGAGCAGTACTTC,CASSLDASYEQYF
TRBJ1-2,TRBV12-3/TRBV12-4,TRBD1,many,TGTGCCAGCAGTACAGGGGTCCCCTATGGCTACACCTTC,CASSTGVPYGYTF
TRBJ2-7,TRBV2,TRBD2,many,TGTGCCAGCTTTGGGGGAGGGTCCTCCTACGAGCAGTACTTC,CASFGGGSSYEQYF
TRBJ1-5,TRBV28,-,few,TGTGCCAGCGGTTTAGGTCCTGATCAGCCCCAGCATTTT,CASGLGPDQPQHF
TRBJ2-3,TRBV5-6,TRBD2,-,TGTGCCAGCAGCTTGGTGTCTAGCGGGAGGTCAGATACGCAGTATTTT,CASSLVSSGRSDTQYF
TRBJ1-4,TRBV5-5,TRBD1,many,TGTGCCAGCAGCTTGCCCAGGTCCGGGACAGGGTATGAAAAACTGTTTTTT,CASSLPRSGTGYEKLFF
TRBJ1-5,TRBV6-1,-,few,TGTGCCAGCAGTAGACAGGTGGGGGGCAATCAGCCCCAGCATTTT,CASSRQVGGNQPQHF
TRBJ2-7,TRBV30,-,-,TGTGCCTGGAGCCGGGACGCACGGTACGAGCAGTACTTC,CAWSRDARYEQYF
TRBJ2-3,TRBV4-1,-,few,TGCGCCAGCAGCCAAGTCCCCTGGGGCAGCACAGATACGCAGTATTTT,CASSQVPWGSTDTQYF
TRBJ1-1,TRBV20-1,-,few,TGCAGTGCTAGGAGGCGGGCCGGAACACCGAACACTGAAGCTTTCTTT,CSARRRAGTPNTEAFF
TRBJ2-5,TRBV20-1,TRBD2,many,TGCAGTGCTGGGGTCTTAGCGGGAGGATTTCAGTACTTC,CSAGVLAGGFQYF
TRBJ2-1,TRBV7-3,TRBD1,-,TGTGCCAGCAGCGCGGACAGGGGAACCTTCAATGAGCAGTTCTTC,CASSADRGTFNEQFF
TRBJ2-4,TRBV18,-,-,TGTGCCAGCTCACATTCGACCGGGACAGCCAAAAACATTCAGTACTTC,CASSHSTGTAKNIQYF
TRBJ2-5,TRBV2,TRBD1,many,TGTGCCAGCCGACAGGGGGTTGGAGAGACCCAGTACTTC,CASRQGVGETQYF
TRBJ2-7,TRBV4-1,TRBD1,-,TGCGCCAGCAGCCCGGACAGGGGGTTTGGCTACGAGCAGTACTTC,CASSPDRGFGYEQYF
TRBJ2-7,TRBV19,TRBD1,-,TGTGCCAGTAGTATAGGGCGAGGCGGACAGGGGACCTCCTACGAGCAGTACTTC,CASSIGRGGQGTSYEQYF
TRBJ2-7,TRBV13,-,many,TGTGCCAGCACCCGACTAGATCCCTACGAGCAGTACTTC,CASTRLDPYEQYF
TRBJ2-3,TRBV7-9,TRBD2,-,TGTGCCAGCAGTTCCCAGTGGCGGGAGGACACAGATACGCAGTATTTT,CASSSQWREDTDTQYF
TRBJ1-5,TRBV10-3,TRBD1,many,TGTGCCATCAGTGTGACAGGGGAGGCGAAGCCCCAGCATTTT,CAISVTGEAKPQHF
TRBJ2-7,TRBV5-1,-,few,TGCGCCAGCAGCCCCTTTGTGTTTGGGACGGGGAACTACGAGCAGTACTTC,CASSPFVFGTGNYEQYF
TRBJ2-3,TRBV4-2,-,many,TGTGCCAGCAGCCAAGTTGGTAGCACAGATACGCAGTATTTT,CASSQVGSTDTQYF
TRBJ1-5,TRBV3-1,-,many,TGTGCCAGCAGCCAAGCAAATAGCAATCAGCCCCAGCATTTT,CASSQANSNQPQHF
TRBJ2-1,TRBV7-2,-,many,TGTGCCAGCAGACCCCGGGGGACTGACTCCTACAATGAGCAGTTCTTC,CASRPRGTDSYNEQFF
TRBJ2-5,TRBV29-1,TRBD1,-,TGCAGCGCAGGACAGGGGGCAGGAGAGACCCAGTACTTC,CSAGQGAGETQYF
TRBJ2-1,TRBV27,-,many,TGTGCCAGCAGTTTAATGGATGAGCAGTTCTTC,CASSLMDEQFF
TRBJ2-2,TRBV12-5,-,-,TGTGCTAGTGGATCCTGGGACGGGGAGCTGTTTTTT,CASGSWDGELFF
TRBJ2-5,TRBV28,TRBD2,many,TGTGCCAGTACCTTAGCGGGAAGCCAAGAGACCCAGTACTTC,CASTLAGSQETQYF
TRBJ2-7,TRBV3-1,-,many,TGTGCCAGCAGCCGATCTCCGGCGGTTAGCTACGAGCAGTACTTC,CASSRSPAVSYEQYF
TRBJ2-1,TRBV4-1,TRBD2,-,TGCGCCAGCAGCCAAACATGGACTAGCGGGAGAGGGGGCAATGAGCAGTTCTTC,CASSQTWTSGRGGNEQFF